What follows are 22 T cell receptor beta chains derived from one specimen sequenced in a study of T cell clonotyping in hematopoietic cell transplantation. Data came from immunoSEQ multiplex PCR; TCRdb stores just in-frame clones and leaves some out. The sample holds about 45,000 clones; roughly 80% are singletons and the top ten take roughly 5.5%. Time point indicated: recipient sample about 28 days before transplant, after cytoreduction. The specimen comprised peripheral blood mononuclear cells, sampled before stem cell transplant. The receptors shown here come from a man aged 60 to 69 with myelodysplastic syndrome. Some clones in this sample may be carry-over from other donors' samples.

This chain links TRBV28 with TRBJ1-2, with 11 bases identical to TRBD1. CDR1 and CDR2 (germline): MDHEN, SYDVKM. J gave up 2 bases and V 5 bases, and 10 bases lay outside the gene matches. This CDR3 spans 17 amino acids. CDR3 bases: TGTGCCAGCAGTACTCCGGGACAGGGGGGTCGAAACTATGGCTACACCTTC. Translated, it gives CASSTPGQGGRNYGYTF.

V gene TRBV19 combines with J gene TRBJ1-5; D is unresolved. V lost 1 base and J lost 9, with 7 bases in between. The V gene's germline CDR1 is LNHDA and CDR2 SQIVND (reference sequence). The CDR3 spans 12 residues. The CDR3 DNA sequence: TGTGCCAGTAGTATAGTCCGGGCGCCCCAGCATTTT. Its protein product is CASSIVRAPQHF.

This clone was recorded only once. The genes are TRBV6-1 and TRBJ2-7; D uncertain. The V end lost 0 bases, the J end lost 5 bases, and 8 bases lay between the germline ends. Looked up from germline, CDR1 is MNHNS and CDR2 is SASEGT. This CDR3 region has 13 residues. This CDR3 reads CASSEAPGHEQYF. In DNA, the CDR3 is TGTGCCAGCAGTGAAGCGCCGGGCCACGAGCAGTACTTC.

The chain links TRBV12-1 to TRBJ1-1; no DNA check was done on the table's D call, TRBD1. TRBV12-1 is noted as a pseudogene. CDR3 size: 15 residues. This CDR3 is CASSFAGQGLFEAFF. CDR3 DNA sequence: TGTGCCAGCAGCTTTGCGGGACAGGGTCTCTTTGAAGCTTTCTTT.

The chain combines TRBV6-5 with TRBJ1-5, with 9 nucleotides matching TRBD1. Unmatched junction bases numbered 3, after V lost 5 bases and J lost 4 bases. CDR3 size: 14 residues. Germline CDR1 and CDR2: MNHEY and SVGAGI. The DNA for the CDR3 is TGTGCCAGCAGTCTGACAGGGGGGAATCAGCCCCAGCATTTT. It translates to CASSLTGGNQPQHF.

V gene TRBV5-5 combines with J gene TRBJ1-1; 8 bases map to TRBD1. The J segment lost 3 bases and the V segment lost 5 bases, leaving 3 bases of the junction unmatched. The V gene's germline CDR1 is SGHKS and CDR2 YYEKEE (reference sequence). The CDR3 length is 13 residues. The chain's CDR3 is CASSQTGDTEAFF. CDR3 coding DNA: TGTGCCAGCAGTCAGACAGGGGACACTGAAGCTTTCTTT.

This chain connects TRBV30 to TRBJ1-1; D unresolved. Per the germline V gene, CDR1 is GTSNPN and CDR2 is SVGIG (reference sequence). There are 14 residues in the CDR3. The germline V and J ends were trimmed by 0 bases and 1 base, with 9 bases remaining between them. The CDR3 bases are TGTGCCTGGAGTGTAGTGTGGGGGAACACTGAAGCTTTCTTT. It encodes CAWSVVWGNTEAFF.

The gene calls are TRBV7-2 and TRBJ2-7; D tentatively reads TRBD1 or TRBD2 (5 bases each). V dropped 1 base and J dropped 2 bases, with 12 bases sitting between them. There are 15 residues in the CDR3. Germline V gene data show CDR1 as SGHTA and CDR2 as FQGNSA. The CDR3 DNA reads TGTGCCAGCAGCTTAGTTCTCGGGGCCACCTACGAGCAGTACTTC. Encoded protein: CASSLVLGATYEQYF.

V usage is TRBV7-9 and J usage is TRBJ2-5; 8 positions match TRBD2. V was pared by 5 bases and J by 5 bases, with 13 bases of the junction left unmatched. This CDR3 comprises 16 residues. Germline assignment: CDR1 SEHNR and CDR2 FQNEAQ (reference sequence). CDR3 sequence reads: CASSPPGVAGWETQYF. CDR3 nucleotide sequence: TGTGCCAGCAGCCCCCCCGGGGTAGCGGGGTGGGAGACCCAGTACTTC.

The rearrangement joins TRBV11-2 to TRBJ2-5; TRBD2 aligns across 7 bases. Germline assignment: CDR1 SGHAT and CDR2 FQNNGV. This CDR3 is 14 amino acids long. J was trimmed by 3 bases and V by 2 bases; bases with no gene match: 3. The CDR3 sequence is CASSLSGLKETQYF. In nucleotides, the CDR3 is TGTGCCAGCAGCTTATCGGGACTAAAAGAGACCCAGTACTTC.

This clone has just one count. The genes are TRBV6-1 and TRBJ1-1; TRBD1 aligns across 8 bases. There are 13 residues in the CDR3. Trimming at V came to 7 bases and at J to 7 bases, leaving 8 bases not matched to a gene. The germline gives CDR1 MNHNS, CDR2 SASEGT. The CDR3 bases are TGTGCCAGCAACCTAGACAGGGGACTTGAAGCTTTCTTT. Translated: CASNLDRGLEAFF.

V is TRBV5-5 and J is TRBJ1-2; D gene ambiguous. Germline V gene data show CDR1 as SGHKS and CDR2 as YYEKEE (reference sequence). The CDR3 extends over 15 amino acids. V shed 4 bases and J shed 6 bases, with 19 bases lying between them. The CDR3 DNA sequence: TGTGCCAGCAGCCCTGGTAATCCTTTAGGCCATGGCTACACCTTC. Its protein is CASSPGNPLGHGYTF.

The DNA for the CDR3 is TGTGCCAGCAGCTTAACGGCAGGGGGTAGGACAGAGACCCAGTACTTC. Its protein is CASSLTAGGRTETQYF. The V and J genes are TRBV7-2 and TRBJ2-5, with 7 positions matching TRBD1. Unmatched junction bases numbered 10, after V lost 2 bases and J lost 4 bases. This CDR3 spans 16 amino acids. Germline V gene sequence: CDR1 SGHTA, CDR2 FQGNSA. Filled out from reference TRBV7-2 and TRBJ2-5, the complete variable domain reads GAGVSQSPSNKVTEKGKDVELRCDPISGHTALYWYRQSLGQGLEFLIYFQGNSAPDKSGLPSDRFSAERTGGSVSTLTIQRTQQEDSAVYLCASSLTAGGRTETQYFGPGTRLLVL.

The V gene is TRBV19, the J gene TRBJ2-1; D gene uncertain. This CDR3 is built from 17 residues. Germline CDR1 and CDR2: LNHDA and SQIVND (reference sequence). V was shortened by 0 bases and J by 4 bases, with 16 bases between the two germline ends. The CDR3 here is CASSIELGQPLYNEQFF. CDR3 DNA sequence: TGTGCCAGTAGTATAGAATTAGGGCAGCCCCTATACAATGAGCAGTTCTTC. The full variable domain, with the rest looked up from reference TRBV19 and TRBJ2-1, is DGGITQSPKYLFRKEGQNVTLSCEQNLNHDAMYWYRQDPGQGLRLIYYSQIVNDFQKGDIAEGYSVSREKKESFPLTVTSAQKNPTAFYLCASSIELGQPLYNEQFFGPGTRLTVL.

The chain couples TRBV9 to TRBJ2-1; 11 nucleotides match TRBD2. The CDR3 has 17 amino acids. Germline V gives CDR1 SGDLS, CDR2 YYNGEE. The J segment lost 7 bases and the V segment lost 0 bases, leaving 9 bases of the junction unmatched. The CDR3 nucleotides read TGTGCCAGCAGCGTAGCTACTAGCGGGAGCCTTAGGAATGAGCAGTTCTTC. Its translation is CASSVATSGSLRNEQFF.

The genes are TRBV7-9 and TRBJ1-4, with a possible D match to TRBD1 (6 bases). The germline V and J ends were trimmed by 5 bases and 4 bases, with 11 bases remaining between them. CDR1 is SEHNR and CDR2 is FQNEAQ in the germline V gene (reference sequence). The CDR3 has 14 residues. The CDR3 protein is CASSQGSLNEKLFF. In nucleotides, the CDR3 is TGTGCCAGCAGCCAGGGGTCCCTTAATGAAAAACTGTTTTTT.

The CDR3 loop reads CASSYGQGIDYGYTF. The CDR3 bases are TGTGCCAGCAGTTACGGACAGGGGATAGACTATGGCTACACCTTC. The chain links TRBV6-5 to TRBJ1-2, with 9 bases matching TRBD1. Germline trimming cut 2 bases from V and 3 bases from J; bases unmatched to any gene: 4. This CDR3 contains 15 residues. Per germline, CDR1 MNHEY and CDR2 SVGAGI.

J is TRBJ2-5 and V is TRBV4-3; D unclear. The V and J ends lost 0 bases and 9 bases respectively, with 11 bases between them. Looked up from germline, CDR1 is LGHNA and CDR2 is YSLEER. The CDR3 consists of 13 residues. For the CDR3, the DNA is TGCGCCAGCAGCCAAGATCTTTTCAGTGCCCAGTACTTC. Translation: CASSQDLFSAQYF.

This clone was recorded only once. This chain links TRBV7-3 with TRBJ2-1; D is unresolved. CDR3 length: 12 residues. Germline V gene data show CDR1 as SGHTA and CDR2 as FQGTGA. Trimming pared 4 bases from V and 9 bases from J, leaving 10 bases between. The CDR3 DNA sequence: TGTGCCAGCAGCTCCTTCGGCGCTGAGCAGTTCTTC. This sequence encodes CASSSFGAEQFF.

The chain carries TRBV6-1 and TRBJ1-5; no definite D call. The CDR3 consists of 12 residues. The germline V gene has CDR1 MNHNS and CDR2 SASEGT. The ends were cut back, 4 bases at V and 3 bases at J, with 4 bases in the middle. The CDR3 DNA follows: TGTGCCAGCAGTGCCGACAATCAGCCCCAGCATTTT. Encoded protein: CASSADNQPQHF.

The V gene is TRBV5-4, the J gene TRBJ2-1; D is perhaps TRBD2 (5 bases). Per the germline V gene, CDR1 is SGHNT and CDR2 is YYREEE (reference sequence). V lost 0 bases, J lost 7 bases, and 8 bases lay in between. This CDR3 spans 13 amino acids. CDR3 in amino acids: CASSLVPGNEQFF. DNA for the CDR3: TGTGCCAGCAGCTTGGTTCCGGGAAATGAGCAGTTCTTC.

Only a few counts were recorded for this clone. V is TRBV20-1 and J is TRBJ1-1; D call uncertain. Trimming removed 6 bases from V and 7 bases from J, with 9 bases in between. The CDR3 is 10 residues long. Germline V gives CDR1 DFQATT, CDR2 SNEGSKA (reference sequence). The CDR3 is CSAKNGEAFF. CDR3 DNA sequence: TGCAGTGCAAAGAACGGTGAAGCTTTCTTT.